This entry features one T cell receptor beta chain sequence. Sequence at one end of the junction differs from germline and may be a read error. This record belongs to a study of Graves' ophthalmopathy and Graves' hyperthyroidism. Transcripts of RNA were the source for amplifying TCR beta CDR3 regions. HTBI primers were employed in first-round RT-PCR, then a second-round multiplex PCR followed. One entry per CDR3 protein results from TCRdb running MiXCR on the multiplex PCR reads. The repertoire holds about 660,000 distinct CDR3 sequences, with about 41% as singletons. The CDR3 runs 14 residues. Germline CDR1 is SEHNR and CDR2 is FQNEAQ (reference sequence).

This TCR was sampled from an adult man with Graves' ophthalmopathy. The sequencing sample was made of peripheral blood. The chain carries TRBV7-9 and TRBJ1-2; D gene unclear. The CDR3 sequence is CANSLAQTNYGYTF. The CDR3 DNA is TGTGCCAACAGCTTAGCCCAAACTAACTATGGCTACACCTTC.